A single sample gave rise to the 21 T cell receptor beta chains below, sequenced in a study of human T cells and chemical hapten exposure. Time point in this sample: patch test 2, 6 weeks after DPC sensitization. Treatment meaning: therapeutic diphenylcyclopropenone sensitization with weekly scalp DPC. TCRdb reprocessed the RACE reads with MiXCR, giving one entry per CDR3 protein. The sample lists 73,000 or so distinct CDR3 sequences, around 8.8% seen once, with approximately 3.4% in the top ten. The sequenced sample was whole blood, obtained in connection with sensitization to the hapten diphenylcyclopropenone (DPC). The receptors shown here come from a woman in her forties or fifties with alopecia areata. Some clones in this sample may be carry-over from other donors' samples.

The chain links TRBV29-1 to TRBJ2-1; 14 bases map to TRBD2. Unmatched junction bases numbered 13, after V lost 6 bases and J lost 9 bases. Germline V gives CDR1 SQVTM, CDR2 ANQGSEA. This CDR3 has 16 amino acids. In nucleotides, the CDR3 is TGCAGCGTCGAATTCCGGACTAGCGGGAGGTCAGGTGAGCAGTTCTTC. Encoded protein: CSVEFRTSGRSGEQFF.

This clonotype was seen many times. J is TRBJ2-3 and V is TRBV7-2; the match to TRBD1 covers 7 bases. CDR3 length equals 14 residues. Germline CDR1 and CDR2: SGHTA and FQGNSA. V lost 4 bases to trimming and J lost 1 base; unmatched junction nucleotides: 2. The CDR3 nucleotides read TGTGCCAGCAGCTCCGGACAGGGCACAGATACGCAGTATTTT. Its translation: CASSSGQGTDTQYF. Looking up the rest from reference TRBV7-2 and TRBJ2-3 gives the full variable domain: GAGVSQSPSNKVTEKGKDVELRCDPISGHTALYWYRQSLGQGLEFLIYFQGNSAPDKSGLPSDRFSAERTGGSVSTLTIQRTQQEDSAVYLCASSSGQGTDTQYFGPGTRLTVL.

This clonotype was counted at least ten times. The V and J genes are TRBV29-1 and TRBJ1-1; D is uncertain. Germline CDR1 and CDR2: SQVTM and ANQGSEA. The CDR3 covers 14 residues. V dropped 4 bases and J dropped 0 bases, with 12 bases sitting between them. The CDR3 spells CSVGRLNMNTEAFF. The DNA of the CDR3 is TGCAGCGTTGGCAGGCTTAACATGAACACTGAAGCTTTCTTT.

This clonotype occurred once. The chain combines TRBV3-1 with TRBJ1-1, with a weak D call TRBD1 (5 bases). The CDR3 length is 15 residues. Trimming left V 5 bases short and J 5 bases short, with 18 bases between. Germline lookup yields CDR1 LGHDT and CDR2 YNNKEL (reference sequence). The CDR3 protein is CASSSHRGAGTEAFF. Written as DNA, the CDR3 is TGTGCCAGCAGCTCTCATCGCGGGGCTGGAACTGAAGCTTTCTTT.

The rearrangement joins TRBV10-3 to TRBJ2-3, with D perhaps given as TRBD1 or TRBD2 (5 bases each). Germline lookup yields CDR1 ENHRY and CDR2 SYGVKD. This CDR3 is built from 15 residues. The V gene lost 0 bases and the J gene lost 2 bases, with 9 bases spanning the gap. The CDR3 is CAISESIGATDTQYF. As DNA, the CDR3 is TGTGCCATCAGTGAGTCAATCGGGGCCACAGATACGCAGTATTTT.

This clonotype has more than one count but fewer than ten. The rearrangement links TRBV2 to TRBJ1-5; 7 positions agree with TRBD1. This CDR3 has 14 amino acids. V lost 6 bases, J lost 5 bases, and 7 bases stayed unmatched. CDR1 and CDR2 from the germline V gene are SNHLY and FYNNEI. For the CDR3, the DNA is TGTGCCAGCAGCCCCGACAGGGACTATCAGCCCCAGCATTTT. Its protein product is CASSPDRDYQPQHF. The variable domain in full, with the rest retrieved from reference TRBV2 and TRBJ1-5, is EPEVTQTPSHQVTQMGQEVILRCVPISNHLYFYWYRQILGQKVEFLVSFYNNEISEKSEIFDDQFSVERPDGSNFTLKIRSTKLEDSAMYFCASSPDRDYQPQHFGDGTRLSIL.

The chain uses TRBV7-8 and TRBJ2-7, with a possible D match to TRBD2 (6 bases). Trimming removed 4 bases from V and 1 base from J, with 11 bases in between. The germline V gene has CDR1 SGHVS and CDR2 FQNEAQ. This CDR3 has 14 residues. CDR3 nucleotides: TGTGCCAGCAGCTCGGGGGACGGGTCCTACGAGCAGTACTTC. Amino acid sequence: CASSSGDGSYEQYF.

This clonotype appeared a few times. The gene calls are TRBV29-1 and TRBJ2-3; 8 bases map to TRBD2. Germline lookup yields CDR1 SQVTM and CDR2 ANQGSEA. This CDR3 has 15 residues. Unmatched junction bases numbered 6, after V lost 2 bases and J lost 2 bases. CDR3 protein: CSVEPTGGPTDTQYF. The CDR3 bases are TGCAGCGTTGAACCCACGGGAGGGCCCACAGATACGCAGTATTTT.

This clonotype was observed many times. The chain recombines TRBV24-1 with TRBJ1-2, with 7 nucleotides matching TRBD1. Germline values: CDR1 KGHDR, CDR2 SFDVKD. This CDR3 has 14 residues. V gave up 4 bases and J gave up 8 bases; unmatched junction bases: 9. The CDR3 coding sequence is TGTGCCACCAGTGACTCAGACAGGGTCGGCGGCTACACCTTC. Translation gives CATSDSDRVGGYTF.

The chain recombines TRBV2 with TRBJ2-7; D is unclear. Germline V gives CDR1 SNHLY, CDR2 FYNNEI. The CDR3 sequence is 13 residues long. V gave up 4 bases and J gave up 3 bases, with 10 bases separating them. Here the CDR3 reads CASSAGGFYEQYF. The DNA of the CDR3 is TGTGCCAGCAGTGCGGGCGGTTTCTACGAGCAGTACTTC. Supplemented by reference TRBV2 and TRBJ2-7, the full variable domain reads EPEVTQTPSHQVTQMGQEVILRCVPISNHLYFYWYRQILGQKVEFLVSFYNNEISEKSEIFDDQFSVERPDGSNFTLKIRSTKLEDSAMYFCASSAGGFYEQYFGPGTRLTVT.

This clonotype was observed many times. The V and J genes are TRBV29-1 and TRBJ2-6, with D maybe TRBD2 (7 bases). In germline, CDR1 is SQVTM, CDR2 ANQGSEA. This CDR3 has 17 amino acids. The V end lost 5 bases, the J end lost 0 bases, and 17 bases lay between the germline ends. The CDR3 DNA reads as TGCAGCGTTTTCGGGGGGCGCGGAGCCTCTGGGGCCAACGTCCTGACTTTC. Translated: CSVFGGRGASGANVLTF.

To note about this clonotype: The junction differs from germline at one of its ends, possibly a read error. This chain links TRBV10-2 with TRBJ2-7; D may be TRBD2 (5 bases). Germline V gene data show CDR1 as WSHSY and CDR2 as SAAADI. The CDR3 is 11 residues long. The CDR3 nucleotides are TGCCCCAGCAGAACGGGGTACGAGCAGTACTTC. The encoded protein is CPSRTGYEQYF.

The table lists this clonotype with many counts. V and J are TRBV29-1 and TRBJ2-7; 15 bases are a match to TRBD2. CDR1 SQVTM and CDR2 ANQGSEA come from the germline V gene. The junction had 2 bases not matched to a gene; V was cut back by 7 bases and J by 1 base. CDR3 size: 14 residues. CDR3: CSGGTSGRSYEQYF. For the CDR3, the DNA is TGCAGCGGGGGGACTAGCGGGAGGTCCTACGAGCAGTACTTC.

The V call is TRBV28, the J call TRBJ2-7, with TRBD1 as a possible D gene (6 bases). The CDR3 is 14 residues long. The germline V gene has CDR1 MDHEN and CDR2 SYDVKM. Trimming left V 5 bases short and J 3 bases short, with 14 bases between. The CDR3 sequence is CASSAPGQFYEQYF. CDR3 DNA: TGTGCCAGCAGTGCCCCGGGACAATTCTACGAGCAGTACTTC.

This clonotype has more than one count but fewer than ten. This sequence joins TRBV12-3 or TRBV12-4 and TRBJ1-1; tentatively, D is TRBD1 (5 bases). With 6 bases removed from V and 4 bases from J, the gap between germline ends came to 9 bases. This CDR3 is built from 12 residues. CDR3 coding DNA: TGTGCCAGCAGATTGGACATCACTGAAGCTTTCTTT. Protein product: CASRLDITEAFF.

In its sample, this clonotype was seen many times. The gene calls are TRBV20-1 and TRBJ2-3; D remains unclear. The CDR3 has 12 residues. V was cut by 3 bases and J by 2 bases, with 6 bases left in between. Germline V lookup: CDR1 DFQATT, CDR2 SNEGSKA (reference sequence). The CDR3 nucleotides read TGCAGTGCTAGTTTTCTCACAGATACGCAGTATTTT. Encoded protein: CSASFLTDTQYF.

This clonotype was recorded a few times. V gene TRBV4-2 combines with J gene TRBJ1-3; D gene unclear. The CDR3 runs 16 residues. Germline CDR1 and CDR2: LGHNA and YNFKEQ. V shed 0 bases and J shed 4 bases, with 13 bases lying between them. The CDR3 spells CASSQDLLVAGNTIYF. Here the CDR3 DNA reads TGTGCCAGCAGCCAAGATCTTCTGGTCGCCGGAAACACCATATATTTT.

The count of this clonotype is one. The V call is TRBV5-4, the J call TRBJ2-3, with 8 bases that match TRBD2. Germline-derived CDR1 and CDR2 are SGHNT and YYREEE (reference sequence). The CDR3 spans 16 residues. V was clipped by 0 bases and J by 5 bases; unmatched bases: 8. CDR3 bases: TGTGCCAGCAGCTTGGATCTTGGACTAGCTGGAGATACGCAGTATTTT. Translated: CASSLDLGLAGDTQYF.

This clonotype was seen ten or more times. The J gene is TRBJ2-7, the V gene TRBV18; the D gene is possibly TRBD2 (5 bases). Per germline, CDR1 KGHSH and CDR2 LQKENI. The CDR3 extends over 16 amino acids. The V end lost 1 base, the J end lost 7 bases, and 20 bases lay between the germline ends. CDR3 DNA sequence: TGTGCCAGCTCACCACTGGAACTCGGGGTCGCGGTGGAGCAGTACTTC. It yields the protein CASSPLELGVAVEQYF. Supplemented by reference TRBV18 and TRBJ2-7, the full variable domain reads NAGVMQNPRHLVRRRGQEARLRCSPMKGHSHVYWYRQLPEEGLKFMVYLQKENIIDESGMPKERFSAEFPKEGPSILRIQQVVRGDSAAYFCASSPLELGVAVEQYFGPGTRLTVT.

The chain uses TRBV4-3 and TRBJ2-7; 7 bases are shared with TRBD1. The CDR3 length is 15 residues. Trimming took 3 bases from V and 5 from J; bases not matched to a gene: 10. The germline CDR1 and CDR2 sequences are LGHNA and YSLEER. CDR3 sequence: CASSQTGQVTNEQYF. The CDR3 nucleotides are TGCGCCAGCAGCCAGACCGGACAGGTTACCAACGAGCAGTACTTC.

The sample holds a few counts of this clonotype. The rearrangement joins TRBV3-1 to TRBJ2-5; 7 bases fit TRBD1. The CDR3 covers 14 residues. CDR1 and CDR2 (germline): LGHDT, YNNKEL (reference sequence). J lost 6 bases, V lost 4 bases, and 8 bases had no gene match. The CDR3 sequence is CASSPRTGRQTQYF. Here the CDR3 DNA reads TGTGCCAGCAGCCCTCGGACAGGACGGCAGACCCAGTACTTC.